A single T cell receptor beta chain is shown here with its context. This sample was included in a study of shared clonotypes between healthy human individuals. Assay used: immunoSEQ multiplex PCR; TCRdb lists only in-frame clones, some missing. The sample includes a few hundred thousand clones, approximately 97% of them seen just once. The CDR3 is 15 amino acids. V was clipped by 1 base and J by 3 bases; unmatched bases: 4. The germline V gene encodes CDR1 MGHDK and CDR2 SYGVNS. The sample taken for sequencing was memory CD8+ T cells sorted from blood. The subset is: CD45RO+ cells pooled with CCR7-negative TemRA cells. This chain uses TRBV25-1 with TRBJ2-7; 9 bases match TRBD1. This TCR was sampled from a man aged 25-45 years in good health. CDR3 nucleotide sequence: TGTGCCAGCAGTGAATTAGGGACAGGGCGCTACGAGCAGTACTTC. Its translation: CASSELGTGRYEQYF.